This T cell receptor beta chain was documented in a study of blood T cell repertoires in COVID-19. Study overall: Collection of acute and convalescent COVID-19 samples took place in the United States, Italy and Spain. The analysed material was cDNA or gDNA that came from T cells, B-cell-depleted T cells, or PBMCs.

Per the original methods: Nucleated cell number was recorded as an estimate derived from reference gene primer amplification. Clones were sequenced by immunoSEQ multiplex PCR, and TCRdb holds only the in-frame ones, with some missing. V and J calls and clone size follow that table, whereas D and trimming were derived from the DNA. The profile shows about 160,000 clones, roughly 88% of them singletons. Germline-derived CDR1 and CDR2 are SGHDN and FVKESK. V lost 0 bases and J lost 7, with 7 bases in between. The CDR3 runs to 13 residues. The source is a woman at least 80 years old with active or convalescent COVID-19. V gene TRBV14 combines with J gene TRBJ2-1; D is ambiguous. Sequenced: peripheral blood. Written as DNA, the CDR3 is TGTGCCAGCAGCCAAGATCTGTCGAATGAGCAGTTCTTC. Translating it yields CASSQDLSNEQFF.